This passage covers 11 T cell receptor beta chains from one sample sequenced in a study of beta chain features in type 1 diabetes. Points from the study as a whole: For Type 1 diabetes patients, all four CD4+ subsets carried TCRB CDR3s that were moderately but significantly shorter.

No cognate antigen is known for these TCRs. As every portion of the isolated RNA was reverse transcribed, the sequencing read expressed TCRB transcripts. The assay was immunoSEQ multiplex PCR, and TCRdb's table has in-frame clones only and misses some. This sample has approximately 150,000 clones, with approximately 13% found just once. Specimen: central memory CD4+ T cells from blood. The receptor set was obtained from a man aged 18-30 years with type 1 diabetes.

This clone was seen only a few times. The chain combines TRBV30 with TRBJ2-3, with 11 bases that match TRBD2. CDR3 length equals 15 residues. Trimming cost V 3 bases and J 0 bases; bases outside gene matches: 2. CDR1 and CDR2 from the germline V gene are GTSNPN and SVGIG (reference sequence). The chain's CDR3 is CAWRTSGASTDTQYF. CDR3 bases: TGTGCCTGGAGGACTAGCGGGGCGAGCACAGATACGCAGTATTTT.

This chain uses TRBV9 with TRBJ1-1; TRBD1 is a possible D gene (5 bases). Trimming took off 4 bases at V and 7 bases at J, with 17 bases between the two ends. Germline V lookup: CDR1 SGDLS, CDR2 YYNGEE. CDR3 length equals 14 residues. The CDR3 is CASSSLQETREAFF. The CDR3 bases are TGTGCCAGCAGCTCTCTACAGGAAACCCGTGAAGCTTTCTTT.

A few counts support this clone. The rearrangement uses TRBV9 and TRBJ2-4; D is tentatively TRBD1 or TRBD2 (6 bases each). CDR3 length equals 14 residues. The germline V gene encodes CDR1 SGDLS and CDR2 YYNGEE. Trimming removed 0 bases at V and 6 bases at J, with 10 bases between. CDR3 sequence (DNA): TGTGCCAGCAGCGTAGCGGGGGCTGGAAACATTCAGTACTTC. It is translated as CASSVAGAGNIQYF.

This clone was seen only a few times. CDR3 DNA sequence: TGTGCCTGGAGTTCATCTTCGGAGACCCAGTACTTC. It codes for CAWSSSSETQYF. The chain uses TRBV30 and TRBJ2-5; D unclear. The CDR3 runs 12 residues. V was shortened by 2 bases and J by 5 bases, with 9 bases between the two germline ends. CDR1 is GTSNPN, CDR2 SVGIG, per germline (reference sequence).

This clone was recorded a few times. V is TRBV30 and J is TRBJ1-1, with D uncertain. Deletions cut 5 bases from V and 4 bases from J, with 14 bases between. Germline V gene lookup returns CDR1 GTSNPN and CDR2 SVGIG (reference sequence). This CDR3 contains 13 residues. Here the CDR3 reads CAWDPSMGTEAFF. The CDR3 nucleotides are TGTGCCTGGGACCCCTCCATGGGCACTGAAGCTTTCTTT.

V usage is TRBV5-4 and J usage is TRBJ2-1; a possible D gene is TRBD1 (5 bases). Looked up from germline, CDR1 is SGHNT and CDR2 is YYREEE (reference sequence). The CDR3 runs 15 residues. Trimming shortened V by 0 bases and J by 0 bases, and 7 bases separated the two germline ends. The CDR3 nucleotides read TGTGCCAGCAGCTTGGACAGGACCTCCTACAATGAGCAGTTCTTC. Translating gives CASSLDRTSYNEQFF.

Only a few counts were recorded for this clone. The chain couples TRBV7-6 to TRBJ2-3; either TRBD1 or TRBD2 may fit D (5 bases each). V dropped 1 base and J dropped 3 bases, with 14 bases sitting between them. There are 16 residues in the CDR3. The germline V gene has CDR1 SGHVS and CDR2 FNYEAQ. The DNA for the CDR3 is TGTGCCAGCAGCTTAGGAGTTTGGGGCGGGACAGATACGCAGTATTTT. Its translation is CASSLGVWGGTDTQYF.

The CDR3 here is CASSSTRDNEQFF. The CDR3 DNA is TGTGCCAGCAGCTCCACTCGCGACAATGAGCAGTTCTTC. The chain carries TRBV5-5 and TRBJ2-1, with D uncertain. Germline-derived CDR1 and CDR2 are SGHKS and YYEKEE (reference sequence). This CDR3 region has 13 residues. Between the trimmed V and J ends, which lost 3 bases and 5 bases, there was a span of 9 bases.

This clone was seen more than once but under ten times. The chain has TRBV2 and TRBJ1-1, with D possibly TRBD1 on 5 matching bases. Germline CDR1 is SNHLY and CDR2 is FYNNEI. The V end lost 8 bases, the J end lost 1 base, and 11 bases lay between the germline ends. The CDR3 consists of 13 residues. The CDR3 sequence: CASGYQGNTEAFF. For the CDR3, the DNA is TGTGCCAGCGGATATCAGGGGAACACTGAAGCTTTCTTT. The whole variable domain, filled in from reference TRBV2 and TRBJ1-1, reads EPEVTQTPSHQVTQMGQEVILRCVPISNHLYFYWYRQILGQKVEFLVSFYNNEISEKSEIFDDQFSVERPDGSNFTLKIRSTKLEDSAMYFCASGYQGNTEAFFGQGTRLTVV.

The chain is built from TRBV28 and TRBJ1-1, with TRBD1 matching over 9 bases. The length of the CDR3 is 14 residues. The germline gives CDR1 MDHEN, CDR2 SYDVKM. J lost 0 bases, V lost 7 bases, and 3 bases had no gene match. The CDR3 bases are TGTGCCAGCAACAGGGGGCTAATGAACACTGAAGCTTTCTTT. Encoded protein: CASNRGLMNTEAFF.

V and J are TRBV5-4 and TRBJ2-5, with 9 positions matching TRBD2. After removal of 1 base from V and 5 bases from J, the junction contained 6 bases not matched to a gene. In germline, CDR1 is SGHNT, CDR2 YYREEE (reference sequence). The CDR3 has 15 residues. The CDR3 loop reads CASSLLTSGGETQYF. In nucleotides, the CDR3 is TGTGCCAGCAGCTTGTTGACTAGCGGAGGGGAGACCCAGTACTTC.